These 27 T cell receptor beta chains came from one sample sequenced in a study of blood T cell repertoires in COVID-19 (dated by TCRdb to 2019 to 2021). Library construction relied on the immunoSEQ multiplex PCR assay. Held by TCRdb, this immuneACCESS table contains in-frame sequences only and omits some clones. Under half of the omission traces to an unresolved V gene where checked; the cause of the rest is unknown. The sample data list more than 300,000 clones, and 70% to 90% of these were observed just once. More than 9% of the sample is in the top ten clones. Sequenced input: peripheral blood. These receptors all stem from a woman aged 25 to 45 with COVID-19, enrolled during active disease.

The chain combines TRBV10-3 with TRBJ2-7; D might be TRBD1 (5 bases). Trimming stripped 4 bases from V and 2 bases from J, with 12 bases between. The germline V gene has CDR1 ENHRY and CDR2 SYGVKD. CDR3 length equals 14 residues. In nucleotides, the CDR3 is TGTGCCATCAGTGTAGATAGGGGTCCCTACGAGCAGTACTTC. As protein: CAISVDRGPYEQYF.

The rearrangement joins TRBV6-2 or TRBV6-3 to TRBJ2-7; a weak D match, TRBD2 (5 bases). CDR1 is MNHEY, CDR2 SVGEGT, per germline. The CDR3 covers 18 residues. V shed 2 bases and J shed 0 bases, with 20 bases lying between them. As DNA, the CDR3 is TGTGCCAGCAGTTACCCCAGTCGTCGGACTCCTAGCTCCTACGAGCAGTACTTC. Translating it yields CASSYPSRRTPSSYEQYF.

This clone was recorded a few times. The chain combines TRBV3-1 (or the pseudogene TRBV3-2) with TRBJ1-2; no definite D call. V was pared by 0 bases and J by 8 bases, with 10 bases between. Germline loops: CDR1 LGHDT, CDR2 YNNKEL (reference sequence). There are 13 residues in the CDR3. The CDR3 coding sequence is TGTGCCAGCAGCCAAGAAGGCTTCGGGGGCTACACCTTC. Protein sequence: CASSQEGFGGYTF.

The rearrangement joins TRBV30 to TRBJ2-7; 8 bases line up with TRBD1. Germline V gives CDR1 GTSNPN, CDR2 SVGIG (reference sequence). The J segment lost 0 bases and the V segment lost 7 bases, leaving 8 bases of the junction unmatched. The CDR3 is made up of 14 amino acids. The CDR3 nucleotides read TGTGCCTTAGAGCCCAGGGGGCCCTCCTACGAGCAGTACTTC. It yields the protein CALEPRGPSYEQYF.

This chain links TRBV6-1 with TRBJ2-1; TRBD2 aligns across 12 bases. The CDR3 has 17 residues. The junction had 3 bases not matched to a gene; V was cut back by 2 bases and J by 1 base. Germline V lookup: CDR1 MNHNS, CDR2 SASEGT. The chain's CDR3 is CASSENLAGGSYNEQFF. CDR3 nucleotide sequence: TGTGCCAGCAGTGAAAACCTAGCGGGAGGGTCCTACAATGAGCAGTTCTTC.

This clone occurred a few times. The chain links TRBV4-1 to TRBJ1-4, with 7 bases lining up with TRBD1. The CDR3 contains 16 residues. V gave up 4 bases and J gave up 3 bases; unmatched junction bases: 8. Germline V gives CDR1 MGHRA, CDR2 YSYEKL. In DNA form, the CDR3 reads TGCGCCAGCAGCCCCGGACAGGCGGCGTCTAATGAAAAACTGTTTTTT. Translated: CASSPGQAASNEKLFF.

The genes are TRBV10-3 and TRBJ2-5, with 11 bases fitting TRBD2. In germline, CDR1 is ENHRY, CDR2 SYGVKD. The CDR3 length is 17 residues. The junction had 6 bases not matched to a gene; V was cut back by 2 bases and J by 1 base. The CDR3 DNA follows: TGTGCCATCAGTGAGGGGACGGGACTAGCGGTCCAAGAGACCCAGTACTTC. Translation gives CAISEGTGLAVQETQYF.

The chain has TRBV2 and TRBJ2-7; 13 positions agree with TRBD2. CDR1 and CDR2 (germline): SNHLY, FYNNEI. The ends lost 9 bases at V and 1 base at J; junction bases unmatched: 12. The CDR3 has 17 residues. CDR3 region: CASRNGLAGVASYEQYF. The CDR3 DNA reads as TGTGCCAGTCGCAACGGACTAGCGGGAGTTGCTTCCTACGAGCAGTACTTC.

The genes are TRBV2 and TRBJ1-5; the D is unclear. The ends were cut back, 6 bases at V and 2 bases at J, with 8 bases in the middle. The CDR3 is 13 amino acids. The V gene's germline CDR1 is SNHLY and CDR2 FYNNEI. CDR3 nucleotides: TGTGCCAGCAGCCCCGGGGGCAATCAGCCCCAGCATTTT. This translates into CASSPGGNQPQHF.

This clone has a single count. The rearrangement links TRBV27 to TRBJ2-7; 8 bases are a match to TRBD2. The germline gives CDR1 MNHEY, CDR2 SMNVEV (reference sequence). The CDR3 loop spans 14 amino acids. J lost 7 bases, V lost 4 bases, and 9 bases had no gene match. The CDR3 protein is CASSSSGWVGEQYF. CDR3 DNA: TGTGCCAGCAGTTCTAGCGGGTGGGTTGGAGAGCAGTACTTC.

This clone was observed once. The rearrangement links TRBV9 to TRBJ1-5; weak D call: TRBD1 (5 bases). CDR3 length equals 15 residues. Trimming took off 7 bases at V and 2 bases at J, with 16 bases between the two ends. Germline-derived CDR1 and CDR2 are SGDLS and YYNGEE. The CDR3 sequence is CASSRGGFGNQPQHF. The CDR3 bases are TGTGCCAGCTCCCGGGGGGGATTTGGCAATCAGCCCCAGCATTTT.

The chain is built from TRBV28 and TRBJ1-1; tentative D call: TRBD1 (6 bases). V was pared by 6 bases and J by 0 bases, with 11 bases between. Germline loops: CDR1 MDHEN, CDR2 SYDVKM. The CDR3 is made up of 14 amino acids. CDR3 DNA: TGTGCCAGCAGAAAAGGGGGAATGAACACTGAAGCTTTCTTT. Protein: CASRKGGMNTEAFF.

The chain links TRBV10-3 to TRBJ2-7, with 9 bases identical to TRBD1. Germline V gives CDR1 ENHRY, CDR2 SYGVKD. The V and J ends lost 4 bases and 3 bases, in that order; junction bases with no gene match: 7. The CDR3 runs to 15 residues. CDR3 protein: CAISGWDREGYEQYF. The CDR3 DNA reads TGTGCCATCAGTGGCTGGGACAGGGAGGGCTACGAGCAGTACTTC.

The chain carries TRBV2 and TRBJ1-3, with D unresolved. This CDR3 is built from 17 residues. Germline V gene sequence: CDR1 SNHLY, CDR2 FYNNEI. V shed 8 bases and J shed 4 bases, with 24 bases lying between them. The CDR3 sequence: CASQYPKTGSTGNTIYF. The CDR3 nucleotides read TGTGCCAGCCAGTACCCCAAGACGGGAAGTACCGGAAACACCATATATTTT.

J is TRBJ2-7 and V is TRBV5-4, with 14 bases lining up with TRBD2. The germline CDR1 and CDR2 sequences are SGHNT and YYREEE (reference sequence). The CDR3 contains 17 residues. The V and J ends lost 3 bases and 1 base, in that order; junction bases with no gene match: 6. The CDR3: CASSSGTSGSYSYEQYF. CDR3 in DNA: TGTGCCAGCAGCTCGGGGACTAGCGGGAGTTATTCCTACGAGCAGTACTTC.

The rearrangement uses TRBV3-1 (or the pseudogene TRBV3-2) and TRBJ2-1, with 7 bases lining up with TRBD2. Germline V lookup: CDR1 LGHDT, CDR2 YNNKEL (reference sequence). The CDR3 runs to 16 residues. With V trimmed by 3 bases and J by 7 bases, 12 bases remained unmatched. In DNA, the CDR3 is TGTGCCAGCAGCCACCCCGCTGGGCTAGCGGCAAATGAGCAGTTCTTC. This codes for CASSHPAGLAANEQFF.

This chain uses TRBV19 with TRBJ1-6, with 7 bases identical to TRBD1. The CDR3 consists of 15 residues. Germline V lookup: CDR1 LNHDA, CDR2 SQIVND (reference sequence). With V trimmed by 4 bases and J by 7 bases, 7 bases remained unmatched. This CDR3 reads CASSTTGLKNSPLHF. The CDR3 DNA follows: TGTGCCAGTAGTACGACAGGGTTGAAAAATTCACCCCTCCACTTT.

CDR3 sequence (DNA): TGTGCCAGCATTAAAGAGGGACAGTTCATCTACGAGCAGTACTTC. Encoded protein: CASIKEGQFIYEQYF. V is TRBV7-8 and J is TRBJ2-7, with 7 bases fitting TRBD1. CDR3 size: 15 residues. The V gene's germline CDR1 is SGHVS and CDR2 FQNEAQ. V trimming: 7 bases; J trimming: 3 bases; junction bases outside the gene matches: 12.

The rearrangement links TRBV23-1 to TRBJ2-5; a possible D gene is TRBD1 (5 bases). TRBV23-1 is an open reading frame, and its role is uncertain. Trimming stripped 7 bases from V and 5 bases from J, with 23 bases between. The CDR3 covers 16 residues. The CDR3 here is CASTHGSTGRAETQYF. As DNA, the CDR3 is TGCGCCAGCACCCACGGTTCCACAGGCCGTGCGGAGACCCAGTACTTC.

The chain links TRBV6-5 to TRBJ2-7, with 8 bases fitting TRBD1. The CDR3 consists of 13 residues. V lost 6 bases to trimming and J lost 5 bases; unmatched junction nucleotides: 6. Germline assignment: CDR1 MNHEY and CDR2 SVGAGI. CDR3 coding DNA: TGTGCCAGCAGCGACAGGGGATCCCACGAGCAGTACTTC. This codes for CASSDRGSHEQYF.

This clone was observed once. The chain links TRBV18 to TRBJ1-1; D not resolved. The V end lost 4 bases, the J end lost 0 bases, and 6 bases lay between the germline ends. In germline, CDR1 is KGHSH, CDR2 LQKENI. This CDR3 has 13 residues. CDR3 DNA sequence: TGTGCCAGCTCACGACCCTTGAACACTGAAGCTTTCTTT. It encodes CASSRPLNTEAFF. The whole variable domain, remainder taken from reference TRBV18 and TRBJ1-1, is NAGVMQNPRHLVRRRGQEARLRCSPMKGHSHVYWYRQLPEEGLKFMVYLQKENIIDESGMPKERFSAEFPKEGPSILRIQQVVRGDSAAYFCASSRPLNTEAFFGQGTRLTVV.

The rearrangement joins TRBV7-8 to TRBJ2-7; 10 bases agree with TRBD2. The J segment lost 3 bases and the V segment lost 1 base, leaving 3 bases of the junction unmatched. This CDR3 is 15 amino acids long. The germline gives CDR1 SGHVS, CDR2 FQNEAQ. DNA of the CDR3: TGTGCCAGCAGCTTAGGGACTAGCGGAGACTACGAGCAGTACTTC. Translation gives CASSLGTSGDYEQYF.

This chain connects TRBV27 to TRBJ2-1; 7 nucleotides agree with TRBD1. The J segment lost 13 bases and the V segment lost 5 bases, leaving 8 bases of the junction unmatched. Germline lookup yields CDR1 MNHEY and CDR2 SMNVEV (reference sequence). The CDR3 has 12 residues. In DNA form, the CDR3 reads TGTGCCAGCAGTCTGAACAGGGGAGTACAGTTCTTC. The encoded protein is CASSLNRGVQFF.

The chain has TRBV2 and TRBJ2-5; D is unclear. Trimming pared 6 bases from V and 2 bases from J, leaving 16 bases between. This CDR3 is 15 amino acids long. In germline, CDR1 is SNHLY, CDR2 FYNNEI. Here the CDR3 reads CASRVTVLKQETQYF. The CDR3 coding sequence is TGTGCCAGCAGGGTCACGGTCTTGAAGCAAGAGACCCAGTACTTC.

This CDR3 is CASSRLAGGPYEQYF. The DNA of the CDR3 is TGTGCCAGCAGCCGACTAGCGGGTGGGCCCTACGAGCAGTACTTC. This chain uses TRBV28 with TRBJ2-7; 10 bases match TRBD2. CDR1 MDHEN and CDR2 SYDVKM come from the germline V gene. J was trimmed by 2 bases and V by 6 bases; bases with no gene match: 7. The CDR3 has 15 residues. Complete variable domain (other parts from reference TRBV28 and TRBJ2-7): DVKVTQSSRYLVKRTGEKVFLECVQDMDHENMFWYRQDPGLGLRLIYFSYDVKMKEKGDIPEGYSVSREKKERFSLILESASTNQTSMYLCASSRLAGGPYEQYFGPGTRLTVT.

The rearrangement uses TRBV5-4 and TRBJ2-7; D possibly corresponds to TRBD2 (6 bases). Trimming took 8 bases from V and 7 from J, leaving 25 bases between them. Looked up from germline, CDR1 is SGHNT and CDR2 is YYREEE (reference sequence). The CDR3 covers 15 residues. The CDR3 protein is CASTIGAGRTREQYF. CDR3 in DNA: TGTGCCAGTACCATTGGGGCGGGACGAACAAGAGAGCAGTACTTC. Supplemented by reference TRBV5-4 and TRBJ2-7, the full variable domain reads ETGVTQSPTHLIKTRGQQVTLRCSSQSGHNTVSWYQQALGQGPQFIFQYYREEENGRGNFPPRFSGLQFPNYSSELNVNALELDDSALYLCASTIGAGRTREQYFGPGTRLTVT.

V gene TRBV11-2 combines with J gene TRBJ2-6, with unresolved D. This CDR3 spans 16 amino acids. Trimming pared 1 base from V and 0 bases from J, leaving 7 bases between. In germline, CDR1 is SGHAT, CDR2 FQNNGV. CDR3 sequence reads: CASSLGHLSGANVLTF. The CDR3 nucleotides read TGTGCCAGCAGCTTAGGACACCTCTCTGGGGCCAACGTCCTGACTTTC. The variable domain in full, with the rest retrieved from reference TRBV11-2 and TRBJ2-6, is EAGVAQSPRYKIIEKRQSVAFWCNPISGHATLYWYQQILGQGPKLLIQFQNNGVVDDSQLPKDRFSAERLKGVDSTLKIQPAKLEDSAVYLCASSLGHLSGANVLTFGAGSRLTVL.